This entry concerns a single T cell receptor (beta chain). It has no known antigen specificity. Base qualities are not at hand, and no much larger clone is one base apart. TCRbeta CDR3 regions were sequenced with the immunoSEQ Assay. After extraction, genomic DNA underwent amplification by bias-controlled multiplex PCR, followed by high-throughput sequencing. On the authors' methods: Collapsing and filtering of sequences were performed to quantify the absolute abundance of each unique TCRbeta CDR3 region. T cell fraction was estimated by normalization of TCRbeta template counts to usable DNA, with usable DNA being measured through amplification of reference genes present in all nucleated cells. Repertoire TCRs were annotated as SARS-CoV-2-specific by exact matching of V gene, CDR3 amino acid sequence and J gene to a known reactive TCR set. The reference SARS-CoV-2 TCR set came from MIRA and was filtered for enrichment in COVID-19-positive ImmuneCODE repertoires, removing public or cross-reactive TCRs. Using the MIRA antigens, annotated TCRs were further analysed by specific ORF or by position within an ORF. Depth was the summed frequency of annotated unique rearrangements, while breadth was defined as annotated unique rearrangements over total unique productive rearrangements. TCR breadth was compared between groups using two-sided Wilcoxon rank-sum tests. TCRdb holds this immuneACCESS table with in-frame rearrangements only. Some clones are missing; in checked studies, unresolved V genes explain under half, and the rest has no known cause. V and J calls and clone size come straight from that table; D and trimming were deduced from the DNA. The sample table contains 440,000 or so clones; only one count was recorded for around 91% of them. The ten top clones hold approximately 4.3% of the sample.

The meaning of the sample's treatment or condition label: about 20 received Ad26.COV2.S at low or high dose, single or two shots; roughly five received placebo; per-sample allocation not given. For vaccine and placebo recipients, repertoires were sequenced using samples collected on day 63 after the first injection. In Cohort 1b, more than 20 adults aged 18-55 years were enrolled at a single site in Boston, USA, between 29 July and 7 August 2020. Ad26.COV2.S consisted of a replication-incompetent adenovirus type 26 vector by which a prefusion-stabilized SARS-CoV-2 spike protein from the original Wuhan strain was expressed. The CDR3 contains 16 residues, cysteine and phenylalanine counted. Kept here is only the CDR3 DNA, which spans 48 bases and is read in frame from base 1. CDR1 and CDR2 (SGHRS, YFSETQ) derive from the germline V gene. V is cut back by 4 bases and J by 5 bases, with 9 bases in the junction unmatched.

This record belongs to a study of Ad26.COV2.S vaccination and SARS-CoV-2 variants (TCRdb year 2021). Looking at the study overall: Vaccine-arm donors came from COV1001, a multicentre, randomized, double-blind, placebo-controlled phase I-IIa trial of Ad26.COV2.S in healthy adults. Ad26.COV2.S was administered intramuscularly at 5 x 10^10 or 1 x 10^11 viral particles, either as a single shot or as two shots given 56 days apart. TCRbeta repertoire sequencing served as the tool for gauging how specific and how broad the SARS-CoV-2-reactive T cell receptors were following Ad26.COV2.S vaccination. A total of 32 samples were included in the TCR-sequenced set, comprising roughly 20 Ad26.COV2.S vaccine recipients, 5 placebo recipients and 8 SARS-CoV-2 convalescent individuals. Trial participants were randomized into five groups of five: low-dose or high-dose Ad26.COV2.S given once or twice, or placebo on both occasions. Blinding of investigators to trial group allocation was maintained during experiments and outcome assessment.

General findings and caveats noted by the study authors: Comparing responses between vaccine doses or regimens was not something the study was powered to do. After vaccination, spike-specific CD8+ and CD4+ T cell responses were reported to show substantial breadth. Non-spike TCR breadth was comparable between vaccine and placebo recipients, consistent with the vaccine containing only spike. According to the authors, total T cell responses may have been underestimated by the TCR breadth and depth analyses. Spike-specific TCR breadth was higher in Ad26.COV2.S recipients than in placebo recipients (P = 0.0014).

This chain joins TRBV5-1 to TRBJ2-2; TRBD2 fits 9 bases in the junction. The sequencing used peripheral blood, collected in a trial of Ad26.COV2.S vaccine versus placebo. This clonotype originated in a person between 18 and 65 years old who received the Ad26.COV2.S COVID-19 vaccine or a placebo. The bases read TGCGCCAGCAGCCCCTTAGCGGGAGAAGGAACCGGGGAGCTGTTTTTT. The resulting protein is CASSPLAGEGTGELFF.